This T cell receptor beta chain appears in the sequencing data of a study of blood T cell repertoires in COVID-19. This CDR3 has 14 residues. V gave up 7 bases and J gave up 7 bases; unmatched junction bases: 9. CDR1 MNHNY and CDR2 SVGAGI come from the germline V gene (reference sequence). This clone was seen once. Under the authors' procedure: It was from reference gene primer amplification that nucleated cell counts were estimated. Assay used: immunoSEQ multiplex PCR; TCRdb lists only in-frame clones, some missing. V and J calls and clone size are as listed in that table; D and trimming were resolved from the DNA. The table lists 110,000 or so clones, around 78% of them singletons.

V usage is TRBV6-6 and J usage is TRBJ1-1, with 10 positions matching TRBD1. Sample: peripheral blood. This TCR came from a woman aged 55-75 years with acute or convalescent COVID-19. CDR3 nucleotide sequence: TGTGCCAGCAACGACAGGGGGCGCGTGGTTGAAGCTTTCTTT. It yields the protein CASNDRGRVVEAFF.